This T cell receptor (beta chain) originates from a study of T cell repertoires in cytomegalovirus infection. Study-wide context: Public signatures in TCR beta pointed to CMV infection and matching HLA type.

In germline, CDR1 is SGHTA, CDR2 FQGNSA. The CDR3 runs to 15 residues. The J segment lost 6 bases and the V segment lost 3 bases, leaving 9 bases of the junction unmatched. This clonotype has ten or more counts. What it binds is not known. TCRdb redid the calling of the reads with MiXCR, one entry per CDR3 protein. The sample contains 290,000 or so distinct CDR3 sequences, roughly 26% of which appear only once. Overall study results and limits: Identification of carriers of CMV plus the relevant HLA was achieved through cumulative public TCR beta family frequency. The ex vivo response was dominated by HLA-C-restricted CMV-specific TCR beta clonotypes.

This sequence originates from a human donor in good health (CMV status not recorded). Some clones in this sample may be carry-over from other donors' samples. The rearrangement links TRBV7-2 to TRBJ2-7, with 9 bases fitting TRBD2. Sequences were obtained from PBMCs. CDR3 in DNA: TGTGCCAGCAGCTTGTTAAGTCGAGCGGGAGGCGAGCAGTACTTC. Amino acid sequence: CASSLLSRAGGEQYF.